This note documents a single T cell receptor beta chain sequence. Antigen unknown. A read error is likely, as this CDR3 ends without the conserved phenylalanine or tryptophan. The sample belongs to a study of tumor and adjacent non-tumor tissue in lung cancer. This sample's RNA came from whole unsorted tissue. Distant lung tissue was collected more than 3 cm away from the tumor edge. Findings and caveats of the study: Top 100 clones took a larger repertoire share in normal lung.

TCRbeta libraries were built with three rounds of nested PCR, modified from ARM-PCR. MiXCR was run by TCRdb on the multiplex PCR reads, yielding one entry per CDR3 protein. The sample includes over 100,000 distinct CDR3 sequences, about 65% of them seen just once. The sequence derives from a man in his 60s with non-small cell lung cancer. Sequencing was carried out using distant non-tumor lung tissue.

CDR3: CASSLGRTRTAAQYS. Written as DNA, the CDR3 is TGTGCCAGTAGCTTGGGAAGGACTAGGACCGCGGCGCAGTATTCT. V is TRBV5-8 and J is TRBJ2-3; 7 positions agree with TRBD2. CDR3 size: 15 residues. In germline, CDR1 is SGHTS, CDR2 YDEGEE.